One TCR beta chain is described in this entry. This sample was included in a study of OX40 agonist ivuxolimab in advanced cancers. Background on the study: An anti-OX40 (CD134) antibody with agonistic activity, ivuxolimab, was administered to patients. Head and neck, renal cell, melanoma or hepatocellular carcinoma were the cancers that dose-escalation patients had. Allowance was made for prior anti-PD-1, anti-PD-L1 or anti-CTLA-4 therapy, and about 37% had some.

The method was immunoSEQ multiplex PCR; TCRdb's version includes in-frame clones alone and lacks a portion of them. The table has about 83,000 clones, about 81% seen once. Germline V gene sequence: CDR1 ENHRY, CDR2 SYGVKD. CDR3 length: 13 residues. V was trimmed by 4 bases and J by 5 bases, leaving 11 bases between them. This specimen consisted of CD4+ or CD8+ T cells sorted from blood, obtained in a trial of the OX40 agonist ivuxolimab. The receptor's source is an adult with an advanced solid tumor such as melanoma, head and neck, liver or kidney cancer. This chain connects TRBV10-3 to TRBJ1-1, with D hard to call. CDR3 protein: CAISGRDGTEAFF. The CDR3 DNA is TGTGCCATCAGTGGCCGAGACGGAACTGAAGCTTTCTTT.